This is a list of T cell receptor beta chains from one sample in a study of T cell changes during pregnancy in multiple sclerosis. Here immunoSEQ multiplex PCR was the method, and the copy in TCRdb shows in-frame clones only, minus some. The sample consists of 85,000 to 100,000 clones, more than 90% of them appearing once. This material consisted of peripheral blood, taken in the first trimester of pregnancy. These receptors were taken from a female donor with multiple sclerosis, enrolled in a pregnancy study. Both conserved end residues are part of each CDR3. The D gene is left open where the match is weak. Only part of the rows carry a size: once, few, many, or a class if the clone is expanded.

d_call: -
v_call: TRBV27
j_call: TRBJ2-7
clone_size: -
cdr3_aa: CASPETQAYEQYF
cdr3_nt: TGTGCCAGCCCGGAGACCCAAGCCTACGAGCAGTACTTC

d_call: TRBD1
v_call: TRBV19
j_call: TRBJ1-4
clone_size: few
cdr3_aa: CASSVWTGDSEKLFF
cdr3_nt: TGTGCCAGTAGTGTATGGACAGGGGATAGTGAAAAACTGTTTTTT

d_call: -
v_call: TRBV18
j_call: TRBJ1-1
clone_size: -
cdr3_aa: CASSFDRTTEAFF
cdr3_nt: TGTGCCAGCTCCTTCGACAGGACCACTGAAGCTTTCTTT

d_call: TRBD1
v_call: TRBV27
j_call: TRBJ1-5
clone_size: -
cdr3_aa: CASSRWDSRQENQPQHF
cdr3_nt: TGTGCCAGCAGTCGTTGGGACAGCCGGCAGGAAAATCAGCCCCAGCATTTT

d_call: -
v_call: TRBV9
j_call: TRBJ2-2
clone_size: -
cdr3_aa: CASSSRSGGESDTGELFF
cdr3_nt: TGTGCCAGCAGCTCAAGGAGTGGCGGGGAGTCGGACACCGGGGAGCTGTTTTTT

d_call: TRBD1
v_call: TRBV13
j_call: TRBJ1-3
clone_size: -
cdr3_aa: CASSSARTGLSGNTIYF
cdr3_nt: TGTGCCAGCAGCTCCGCTAGGACAGGACTGTCTGGAAACACCATATATTTT

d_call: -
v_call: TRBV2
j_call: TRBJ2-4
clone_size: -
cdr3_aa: CASWDGGNIQYF
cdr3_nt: TGTGCCAGCTGGGACGGAGGGAACATTCAGTACTTC

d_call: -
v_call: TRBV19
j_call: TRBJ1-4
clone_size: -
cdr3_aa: CASKPGPAEKLFF
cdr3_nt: TGTGCCAGTAAACCAGGTCCCGCTGAAAAACTGTTTTTT

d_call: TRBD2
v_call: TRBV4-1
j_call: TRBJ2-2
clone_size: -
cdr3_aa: CASDTTSGTDGELFF
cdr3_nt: TGCGCCAGCGACACGACTAGCGGGACGGACGGGGAGCTGTTTTTT

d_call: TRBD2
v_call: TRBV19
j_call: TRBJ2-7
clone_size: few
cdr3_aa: CASSMGGPPYEQYF
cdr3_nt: TGTGCCAGTAGTATGGGAGGGCCCCCCTACGAGCAGTACTTC

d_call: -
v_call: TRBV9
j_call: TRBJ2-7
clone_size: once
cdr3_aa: CASSPTGSYEQYF
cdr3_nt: TGTGCCAGCAGCCCGACAGGATCCTACGAGCAGTACTTC

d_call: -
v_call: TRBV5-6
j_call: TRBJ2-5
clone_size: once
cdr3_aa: CASSLYGQAGETQYF
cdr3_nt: TGTGCCAGCAGCTTGTACGGACAAGCCGGAGAGACCCAGTACTTC

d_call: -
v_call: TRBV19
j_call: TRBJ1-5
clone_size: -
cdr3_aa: CASSVGVSQHF
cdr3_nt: TGTGCCAGTAGTGTAGGCGTTTCCCAGCATTTT

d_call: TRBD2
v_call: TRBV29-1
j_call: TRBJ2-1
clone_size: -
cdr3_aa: CSVELAGYNEQFF
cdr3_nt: TGCAGCGTAGAGCTAGCGGGATACAATGAGCAGTTCTTC

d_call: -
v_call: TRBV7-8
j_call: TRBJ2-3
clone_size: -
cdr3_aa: CASSLRGTTDTQYF
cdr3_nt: TGTGCCAGCAGCTTAAGGGGGACCACAGATACGCAGTATTTT

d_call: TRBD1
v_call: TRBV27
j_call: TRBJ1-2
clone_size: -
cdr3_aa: CASRETGGAYGYTF
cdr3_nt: TGTGCCAGCAGAGAGACAGGGGGCGCCTATGGCTACACCTTC

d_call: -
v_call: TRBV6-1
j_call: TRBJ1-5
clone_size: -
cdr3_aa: CASSEGQTNQPQHF
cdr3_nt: TGTGCCAGCAGTGAAGGACAGACGAATCAGCCCCAGCATTTT

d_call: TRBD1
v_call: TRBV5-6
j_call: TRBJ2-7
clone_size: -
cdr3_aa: CASSSGQANYEQYF
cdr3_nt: TGTGCCAGCAGCTCAGGACAGGCGAACTACGAGCAGTACTTC

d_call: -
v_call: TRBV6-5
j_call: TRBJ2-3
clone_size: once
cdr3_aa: CASSYSGLASTDTQYF
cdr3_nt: TGTGCCAGCAGCTACAGCGGGTTGGCTAGCACAGATACGCAGTATTTT

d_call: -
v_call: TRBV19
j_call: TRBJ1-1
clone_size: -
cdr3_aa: CASSSPGAGNTEAFF
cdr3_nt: TGTGCCAGTAGTTCCCCAGGGGCGGGGAACACTGAAGCTTTCTTT